The sequence of this T cell receptor beta chain was determined in a study of shared clonotypes between healthy human individuals. The study, taken as a whole, reports: Blood alone was sampled, and tissue repertoires likely differ.

The CDR3 has 17 residues. V dropped 4 bases and J dropped 0; count of bases not matched to a gene: 8. CDR1 is MDHEN and CDR2 is SYDVKM in the germline V gene. Every immunoSEQ plate was one replicate of a subset's evenly spread DNA. Sequenced by immunoSEQ multiplex PCR; TCRdb stores in-frame clones only, minus some. The table lists 450,000 to 500,000 clones, around 85% of them singletons. This clone was picked up a small number of times. The antigen is undetermined. Source material: PBMCs. The clonotype was recovered from a woman aged 40 to 50 in good health. Some clones in this sample may be carry-over from other donors' samples. V gene TRBV28 combines with J gene TRBJ1-5; TRBD1 aligns across 8 bases. For the CDR3, the DNA is TGTGCCAGCAGTTGGGGACAGGCGCCTTATAGCAATCAGCCCCAGCATTTT. Translating gives CASSWGQAPYSNQPQHF.